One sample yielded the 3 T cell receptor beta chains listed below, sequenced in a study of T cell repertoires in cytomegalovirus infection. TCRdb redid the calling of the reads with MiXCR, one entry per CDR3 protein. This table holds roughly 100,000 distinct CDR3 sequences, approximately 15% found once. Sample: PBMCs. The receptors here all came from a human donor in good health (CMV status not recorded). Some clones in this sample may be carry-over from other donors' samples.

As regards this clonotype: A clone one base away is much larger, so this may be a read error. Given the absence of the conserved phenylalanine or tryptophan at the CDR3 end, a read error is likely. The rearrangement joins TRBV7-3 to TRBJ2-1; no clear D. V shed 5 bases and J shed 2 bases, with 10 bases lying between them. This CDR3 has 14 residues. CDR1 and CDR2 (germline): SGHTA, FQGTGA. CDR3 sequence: CASSLSKAYNEQFY. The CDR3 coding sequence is TGTGCCAGCAGCCTAAGTAAGGCCTACAATGAGCAGTTCTAC.

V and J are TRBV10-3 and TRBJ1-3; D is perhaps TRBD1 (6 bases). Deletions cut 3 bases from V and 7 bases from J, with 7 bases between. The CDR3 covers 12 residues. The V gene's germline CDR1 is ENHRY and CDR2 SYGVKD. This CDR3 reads CAISEGGNTIYF. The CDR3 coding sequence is TGTGCCATCAGTGAAGGGGGTAACACCATATATTTT.

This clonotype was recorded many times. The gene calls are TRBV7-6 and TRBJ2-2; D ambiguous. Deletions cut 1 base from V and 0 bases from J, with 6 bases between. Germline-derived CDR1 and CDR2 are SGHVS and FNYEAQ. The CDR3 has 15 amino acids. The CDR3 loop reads CASSLGAANTGELFF. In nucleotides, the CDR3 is TGTGCCAGCAGCTTAGGGGCCGCGAACACCGGGGAGCTGTTTTTT. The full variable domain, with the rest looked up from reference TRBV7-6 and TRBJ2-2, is GAGVSQSPRYKVTKRGQDVALRCDPISGHVSLYWYRQALGQGPEFLTYFNYEAQQDKSGLPNDRFSAERPEGSISTLTIQRTEQRDSAMYRCASSLGAANTGELFFGEGSRLTVL.